One sample yielded the 28 T cell receptor beta chains listed below, sequenced in a study of blood T cells in healthy people across ages. Alongside a J-beta primer mix, a sample-barcoded 5' primer served in a second PCR lasting roughly 6 to 12 cycles. TCRdb itself ran the 5' RACE reads through MiXCR, one entry per CDR3 protein. The profile covers approximately 1,700,000 distinct CDR3 sequences, with about two fifths appearing a single time and under 30% taken by the ten largest. Sequencing was done on a sample of blood. The receptors shown here come from a human donor in good health.

The chain joins TRBV9 to TRBJ2-1; perhaps D is TRBD1 or TRBD2 (5 bases each). Germline-derived CDR1 and CDR2 are SGDLS and YYNGEE. V lost 4 bases to trimming and J lost 10 bases, with 21 bases between them. The CDR3 covers 15 residues. For the CDR3, the DNA is TGTGCCAGCAGCCTCCGACGGGGACCAATAGGGGAGCAGTTCTTC. It codes for CASSLRRGPIGEQFF.

This clonotype was seen more than once but under ten times. The gene calls are TRBV7-2 and TRBJ2-5; D gene ambiguous. The CDR3 contains 15 residues. The ends were cut back, 5 bases at V and 2 bases at J, with 15 bases in the middle. Germline values: CDR1 SGHTA, CDR2 FQGNSA. The CDR3: CASSPVRHSQETQYF. The CDR3, as DNA: TGTGCCAGCAGCCCCGTCAGACACTCACAAGAGACCCAGTACTTC.

The chain uses TRBV7-2 and TRBJ1-4; D remains ambiguous. CDR1 is SGHTA, CDR2 FQGNSA, per germline. The CDR3 extends over 14 amino acids. V was trimmed by 5 bases and J by 8 bases, leaving 15 bases between them. The CDR3, as DNA: TGTGCCAGCAGCCCTCCTCCTGATGGGGAAAAACTGTTTTTT. Translating it yields CASSPPPDGEKLFF.

The rearrangement joins TRBV15 to TRBJ1-2, with TRBD1 matching over 7 bases. J was trimmed by 4 bases and V by 5 bases; bases with no gene match: 10. Germline lookup yields CDR1 LNHNV and CDR2 YYDKDF (reference sequence). CDR3 length: 15 residues. DNA of the CDR3: TGTGCCACCAGCCCGCCGGGACAGCAAATCTATGGCTACACCTTC. Residues: CATSPPGQQIYGYTF.

Only a few counts were recorded for this clonotype. J is TRBJ1-3 and V is TRBV7-2; D may be TRBD1 (6 bases). Trimming took off 5 bases at V and 0 bases at J, with 11 bases between the two ends. Germline V gene data show CDR1 as SGHTA and CDR2 as FQGNSA. This CDR3 has 15 amino acids. CDR3 sequence: CASSMDSSSGNTIYF. The DNA for the CDR3 is TGTGCCAGCAGCATGGACAGCAGCTCTGGAAACACCATATATTTT.

This clonotype was counted many times. The rearrangement links TRBV29-1 to TRBJ1-2; no clear D. The CDR3 is made up of 11 amino acids. V was clipped by 4 bases and J by 0 bases, with 3 bases between them. In germline, CDR1 is SQVTM, CDR2 ANQGSEA. The CDR3: CSVVANYGYTF. In nucleotides, the CDR3 is TGCAGCGTTGTTGCTAACTATGGCTACACCTTC.

The V gene is TRBV15, the J gene TRBJ2-1; TRBD2 is a possible D gene (6 bases). Germline V gene sequence: CDR1 LNHNV, CDR2 YYDKDF (reference sequence). Trimming took off 5 bases at V and 3 bases at J, with 20 bases between the two ends. This CDR3 has 17 residues. CDR3 in amino acids: CATSYLGGSSFYNEQFF. The CDR3 nucleotides are TGTGCCACCAGCTACCTTGGGGGGTCGAGCTTCTACAATGAGCAGTTCTTC.

This chain joins TRBV5-1 and TRBJ2-5; 10 bases line up with TRBD1. CDR1 is SGHRS and CDR2 is YFSETQ in the germline V gene. V lost 4 bases and J lost 3; bases outside the gene matches: 9. CDR3 length equals 16 residues. Written as DNA, the CDR3 is TGCGCCAGCAGCCCCGGACAGGGGGGCTGGAAAGAGACCCAGTACTTC. Encoded protein: CASSPGQGGWKETQYF.

The CDR3 reads CASSLFERGGSYNEQFF. For the CDR3, the DNA is TGTGCCAGCAGCTTATTCGAGCGGGGGGGCTCCTACAATGAGCAGTTCTTC. The chain employs TRBV5-6 and TRBJ2-1; 10 bases fit TRBD2. CDR1 SGHDT and CDR2 YYEEEE come from the germline V gene. The ends lost 2 bases at V and 0 bases at J; junction bases unmatched: 5. The CDR3 runs 17 residues.

This clonotype was detected a few times. J is TRBJ1-5 and V is TRBV28; tentatively, D is TRBD1 (6 bases). This CDR3 has 14 amino acids. Germline V gives CDR1 MDHEN, CDR2 SYDVKM. V shed 6 bases and J shed 2 bases, with 11 bases lying between them. For the CDR3, the DNA is TGTGCCAGCAGAAAGGGGGAGGGCAATCAGCCCCAGCATTTT. Its protein is CASRKGEGNQPQHF. Full variable domain (missing parts from reference TRBV28 and TRBJ1-5): DVKVTQSSRYLVKRTGEKVFLECVQDMDHENMFWYRQDPGLGLRLIYFSYDVKMKEKGDIPEGYSVSREKKERFSLILESASTNQTSMYLCASRKGEGNQPQHFGDGTRLSIL.

V and J are TRBV7-3 and TRBJ1-1; 7 bases are a match to TRBD1. Germline lookup yields CDR1 SGHTA and CDR2 FQGTGA. V lost 5 bases, J lost 5 bases, and 11 bases stayed unmatched. The CDR3 is made up of 15 amino acids. The CDR3 loop reads CASSLLRQGKTEAFF. In DNA, the CDR3 is TGTGCCAGCAGCCTCCTTCGACAGGGAAAAACTGAAGCTTTCTTT.

V gene TRBV11-1 combines with J gene TRBJ2-1; 7 bases map to TRBD2. Germline values: CDR1 SGHAT, CDR2 FQDESV (reference sequence). This CDR3 contains 21 residues. V shed 5 bases and J 0 bases; nucleotides not matched to a gene: 22. CDR3 residues: CASSLQRSGVPRSGSYNEQFF. Here the CDR3 DNA reads TGTGCCAGCAGCCTCCAGAGGAGCGGGGTTCCTCGGTCGGGCTCCTACAATGAGCAGTTCTTC.

This clonotype has more than one count but fewer than ten. This chain links TRBV11-1 with TRBJ2-6; D is unresolved. V dropped 3 bases and J dropped 1 base, with 7 bases sitting between them. CDR1 SGHAT and CDR2 FQDESV come from the germline V gene (reference sequence). The CDR3 is made up of 15 amino acids. The CDR3 DNA reads as TGTGCCAGCAGCTTTTCCGAGTCTGGGGCCAACGTCCTGACTTTC. As protein: CASSFSESGANVLTF. The full variable domain, its missing parts supplied by reference TRBV11-1 and TRBJ2-6, is EAEVAQSPRYKITEKSQAVAFWCDPISGHATLYWYRQILGQGPELLVQFQDESVVDDSQLPKDRFSAERLKGVDSTLKIQPAELGDSAMYLCASSFSESGANVLTFGAGSRLTVL.

The V call is TRBV4-3, the J call TRBJ2-5, with 9 nucleotides matching TRBD1. The CDR3 runs to 15 residues. Per germline, CDR1 LGHNA and CDR2 YSLEER. V gave up 0 bases and J gave up 3 bases; unmatched junction bases: 2. CDR3 coding DNA: TGCGCCAGCAGCCAAGAACGGACAGGGGAAGAGACCCAGTACTTC. Its protein is CASSQERTGEETQYF.

The V call is TRBV4-3, the J call TRBJ2-1; D is tentatively TRBD1 or TRBD2 (5 bases each). Trimming took off 0 bases at V and 7 bases at J, with 13 bases between the two ends. CDR3 length: 15 amino acids. The germline gives CDR1 LGHNA, CDR2 YSLEER. The CDR3: CASSQDLGTRNEQFF. The CDR3 region has the DNA TGCGCCAGCAGCCAAGATCTAGGGACGCGGAATGAGCAGTTCTTC.

This clonotype has a handful of counts. The CDR3 region has the DNA TGTGCCAGCAGTTACCGGACAGAAGACACTGAAGCTTTCTTT. Translated: CASSYRTEDTEAFF. The chain is built from TRBV6-5 and TRBJ1-1; tentatively, D is TRBD1 (6 bases). Germline CDR1 and CDR2: MNHEY and SVGAGI. V lost 2 bases to trimming and J lost 3 bases, with 10 bases between them. The CDR3 runs to 14 residues.

This clonotype was found a few times. The chain combines TRBV20-1 with TRBJ1-2; possibly TRBD1 for D (5 bases). V was clipped by 0 bases and J by 4 bases, with 15 bases between them. CDR3 length: 15 amino acids. The V gene's germline CDR1 is DFQATT and CDR2 SNEGSKA (reference sequence). In nucleotides, the CDR3 is TGCAGTGCTAGAGACGAACGAAGGGGCGCCTATGGCTACACCTTC. Encoded protein: CSARDERRGAYGYTF.

The sample holds a few counts of this clonotype. The rearrangement links TRBV10-3 to TRBJ1-6; TRBD1 aligns across 11 bases. Trimming cost V 6 bases and J 7 bases; bases outside gene matches: 2. The germline V gene has CDR1 ENHRY and CDR2 SYGVKD. The length of the CDR3 is 14 residues. DNA for the CDR3: TGTGCCATCAGCCGGGACAGGGGGAATTCACCCCTCCACTTT. Translation: CAISRDRGNSPLHF.

The chain employs TRBV7-9 and TRBJ2-7, with TRBD2 matching over 14 bases. The germline V gene has CDR1 SEHNR and CDR2 FQNEAQ (reference sequence). CDR3 size: 16 residues. V dropped 6 bases and J dropped 0; count of bases not matched to a gene: 4. CDR3 nucleotide sequence: TGTGCCAGCAGACCCGGGACTAGCGGGGGCTCCTACGAGCAGTACTTC. This codes for CASRPGTSGGSYEQYF.

V gene TRBV7-2 combines with J gene TRBJ1-2, with D possibly TRBD1 on 5 matching bases. Germline-derived CDR1 and CDR2 are SGHTA and FQGNSA. This CDR3 is 16 amino acids long. Between the trimmed V and J ends, which lost 0 bases and 6 bases, there was a span of 17 bases. The CDR3 protein is CASSLAGQGRMNGYTF. The CDR3 DNA reads TGTGCCAGCAGCTTAGCGGGGCAGGGTAGAATGAATGGCTACACCTTC.

This clonotype came up a few times. This chain links TRBV29-1 with TRBJ2-7; D not certain. The CDR3 is 12 amino acids. Trimming removed 6 bases at V and 2 bases at J, with 11 bases between. The germline V gene encodes CDR1 SQVTM and CDR2 ANQGSEA. The CDR3 region has the DNA TGCAGCGTGTCGCAGGATACCTACGAGCAGTACTTC. It is translated as CSVSQDTYEQYF.

Of note for this clonotype: An end of the junction differs from the germline gene, which may be a read error. CDR3 sequence (DNA): TGCGCCAGCAGCTTGAACGGGGTTAGCTCCTACGATGAGCAGTTCTTC. Its translation is CASSLNGVSSYDEQFF. The J gene is TRBJ2-1, the V gene TRBV5-1; a weak D match, TRBD2 (5 bases). This CDR3 comprises 16 residues. Germline assignment: CDR1 SGHRS and CDR2 YFSETQ.

The chain employs TRBV9 and TRBJ1-4; D might be TRBD1 (5 bases). Germline V gene lookup returns CDR1 SGDLS and CDR2 YYNGEE. The CDR3 length is 13 residues. Trimming shortened V by 0 bases and J by 10 bases, and 10 bases separated the two germline ends. This CDR3 is CASSVVGQGKLFF. The DNA for the CDR3 is TGTGCCAGCAGCGTAGTCGGGCAGGGAAAACTGTTTTTT.

This clonotype was seen a handful of times. A read error may produce the germline difference seen at one junction end. The chain joins TRBV2 to TRBJ2-1; D uncertain. CDR1 is SNHLY, CDR2 FYNNEI, per germline. The CDR3 is 10 residues long. Here the CDR3 reads CASSEEVQFF. The DNA for the CDR3 is TGCGCCAGCAGTGAGGAAGTGCAGTTCTTC.

The chain joins TRBV7-2 to TRBJ1-2; maybe TRBD1 (6 bases). The CDR3 is made up of 13 amino acids. Germline V gives CDR1 SGHTA, CDR2 FQGNSA. Trimming removed 4 bases from V and 8 bases from J, with 14 bases in between. CDR3 bases: TGTGCCAGCAGCTCAGGGGCCATCGGGGGCTACACCTTC. Its protein product is CASSSGAIGGYTF.

The gene calls are TRBV29-1 and TRBJ2-1; the D call may be TRBD1 or TRBD2 (5 bases each). V lost 7 bases, J lost 6 bases, and 13 bases lay in between. The length of the CDR3 is 12 residues. Germline lookup yields CDR1 SQVTM and CDR2 ANQGSEA. The CDR3, as DNA: TGCAGCGGGGCCGCCGGGACCAATGAGCAGTTCTTC. Protein: CSGAAGTNEQFF.

This clonotype has just a few counts. V gene TRBV4-1 combines with J gene TRBJ1-2, with D unclear. This CDR3 is built from 13 residues. Trimming took off 5 bases at V and 4 bases at J, with 11 bases between the two ends. Germline-derived CDR1 and CDR2 are MGHRA and YSYEKL. The CDR3 region is CASSKRVGYGYTF. The CDR3, as DNA: TGCGCCAGCAGCAAAAGGGTGGGCTATGGCTACACCTTC.

J is TRBJ2-5 and V is TRBV9; D gene uncertain. Trimming shortened V by 3 bases and J by 5 bases, and 8 bases separated the two germline ends. CDR1 and CDR2 (germline): SGDLS, YYNGEE. The CDR3 has 12 residues. The DNA for the CDR3 is TGTGCCAGCAGCGCCATTTGGGAGACCCAGTACTTC. It codes for CASSAIWETQYF. The full variable domain, completed using reference TRBV9 and TRBJ2-5, is DSGVTQTPKHLITATGQRVTLRCSPRSGDLSVYWYQQSLDQGLQFLIQYYNGEERAKGNILERFSAQQFPDLHSELNLSSLELGDSALYFCASSAIWETQYFGPGTRLLVL.